This T cell receptor beta chain was captured by sequencing in a study of shared clonotypes between healthy human individuals. Study summary: Donors had three CD4 naive, three CD4 memory, two CD8 naive and one CD8 memory plate apiece.

TCRdb's table, derived via immunoSEQ multiplex PCR, lists solely in-frame clones and lacks some. The table lists over 850,000 clones, 78% of them singletons. Trimming shortened V by 0 bases and J by 5 bases, and 11 bases separated the two germline ends. The CDR3 consists of 14 residues. Germline loops: CDR1 SGDLS, CDR2 YYNGEE. The chain carries TRBV9 and TRBJ1-2, with no clear D. The sample comprised memory CD4+ T cells from PBMCs. Subset: CD45RA-negative fraction. The TCR was taken from a man between 18 and 29 years old in good health. Some clones in this sample may be carry-over from other donors' samples. CDR3 sequence reads: CASSVGSRNYGYTF. CDR3 sequence (DNA): TGTGCCAGCAGCGTAGGTAGCAGAAATTATGGCTACACCTTC.